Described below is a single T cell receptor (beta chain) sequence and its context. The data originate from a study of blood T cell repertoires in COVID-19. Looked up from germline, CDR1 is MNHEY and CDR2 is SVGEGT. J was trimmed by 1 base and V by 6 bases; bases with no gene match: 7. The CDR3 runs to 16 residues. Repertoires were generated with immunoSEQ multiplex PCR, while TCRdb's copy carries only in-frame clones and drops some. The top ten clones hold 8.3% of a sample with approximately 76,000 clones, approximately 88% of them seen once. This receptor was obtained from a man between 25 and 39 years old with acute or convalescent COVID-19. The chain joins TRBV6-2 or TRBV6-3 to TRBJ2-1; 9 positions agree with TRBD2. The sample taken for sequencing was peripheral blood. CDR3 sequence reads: CASSAPLAGSYNEQFF. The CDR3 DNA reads TGTGCCAGCAGCGCCCCCCTAGCGGGGTCCTACAATGAGCAGTTCTTC.